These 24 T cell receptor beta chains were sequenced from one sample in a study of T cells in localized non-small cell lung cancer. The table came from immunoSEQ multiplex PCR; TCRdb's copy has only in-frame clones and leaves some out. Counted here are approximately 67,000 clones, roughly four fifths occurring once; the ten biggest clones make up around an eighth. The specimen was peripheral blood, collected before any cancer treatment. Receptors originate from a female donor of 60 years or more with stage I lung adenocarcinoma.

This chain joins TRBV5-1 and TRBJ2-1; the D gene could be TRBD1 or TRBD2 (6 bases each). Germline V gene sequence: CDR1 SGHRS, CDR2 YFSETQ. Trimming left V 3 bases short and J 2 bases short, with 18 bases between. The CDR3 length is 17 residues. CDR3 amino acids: CASSSYKGGPAYNEQFF. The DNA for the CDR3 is TGCGCCAGCAGCTCTTACAAGGGGGGTCCGGCCTACAATGAGCAGTTCTTC.

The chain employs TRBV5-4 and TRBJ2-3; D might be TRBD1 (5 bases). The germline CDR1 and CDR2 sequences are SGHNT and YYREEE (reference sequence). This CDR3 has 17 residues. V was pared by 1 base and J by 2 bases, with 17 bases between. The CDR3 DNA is TGTGCCAGCAGCTTGTTCCGTGGGGCAGACAACACAGATACGCAGTATTTT. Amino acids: CASSLFRGADNTDTQYF. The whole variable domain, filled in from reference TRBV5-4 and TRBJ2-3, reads ETGVTQSPTHLIKTRGQQVTLRCSSQSGHNTVSWYQQALGQGPQFIFQYYREEENGRGNFPPRFSGLQFPNYSSELNVNALELDDSALYLCASSLFRGADNTDTQYFGPGTRLTVL.

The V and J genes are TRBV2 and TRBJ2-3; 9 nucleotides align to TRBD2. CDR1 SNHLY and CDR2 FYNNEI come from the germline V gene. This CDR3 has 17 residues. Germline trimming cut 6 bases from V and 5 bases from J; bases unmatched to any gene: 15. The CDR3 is CASSDPDWAGGVDTQYF. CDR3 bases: TGTGCCAGCAGCGATCCTGACTGGGCGGGGGGGGTAGATACGCAGTATTTT.

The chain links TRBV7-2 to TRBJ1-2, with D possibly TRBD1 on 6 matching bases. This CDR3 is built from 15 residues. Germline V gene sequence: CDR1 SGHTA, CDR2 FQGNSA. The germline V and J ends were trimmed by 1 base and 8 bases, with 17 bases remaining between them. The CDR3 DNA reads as TGTGCCAGCAGCTTAGTGCAACCAGGGGTCGGCGGCTACACCTTC. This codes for CASSLVQPGVGGYTF.

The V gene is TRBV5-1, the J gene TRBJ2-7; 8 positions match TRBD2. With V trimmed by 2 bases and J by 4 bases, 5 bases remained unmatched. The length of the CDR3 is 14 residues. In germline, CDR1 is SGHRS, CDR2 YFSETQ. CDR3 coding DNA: TGCGCCAGCAGCTTAAGCGGGGGCAAATACGAGCAGTACTTC. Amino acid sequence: CASSLSGGKYEQYF.

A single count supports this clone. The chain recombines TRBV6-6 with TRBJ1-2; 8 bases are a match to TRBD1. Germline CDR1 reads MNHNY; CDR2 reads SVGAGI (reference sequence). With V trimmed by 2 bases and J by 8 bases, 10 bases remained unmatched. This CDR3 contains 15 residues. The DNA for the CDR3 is TGTGCCAGCAGTTACCCTCCGGGACAGGAGTCCGGCTACACCTTC. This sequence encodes CASSYPPGQESGYTF.

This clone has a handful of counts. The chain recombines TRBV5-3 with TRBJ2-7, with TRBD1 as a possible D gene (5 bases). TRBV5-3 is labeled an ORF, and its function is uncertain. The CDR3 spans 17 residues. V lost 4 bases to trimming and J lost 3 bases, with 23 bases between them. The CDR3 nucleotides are TGTGCCAGAAGCACCCGTAAATACAGGTGGAGATTCTACGAGCAGTACTTC. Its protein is CARSTRKYRWRFYEQYF.

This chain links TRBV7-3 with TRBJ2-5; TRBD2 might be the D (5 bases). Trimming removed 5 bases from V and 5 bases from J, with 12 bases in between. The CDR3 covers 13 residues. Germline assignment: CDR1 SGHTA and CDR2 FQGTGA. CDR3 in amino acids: CASSPSGGETQYF. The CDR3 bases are TGTGCCAGCAGCCCCAGCGGTGGGGAGACCCAGTACTTC.

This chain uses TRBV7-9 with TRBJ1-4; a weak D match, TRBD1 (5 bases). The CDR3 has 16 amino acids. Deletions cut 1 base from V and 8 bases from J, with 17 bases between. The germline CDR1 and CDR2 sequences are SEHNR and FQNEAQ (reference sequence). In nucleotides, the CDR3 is TGTGCCAGCAGCTTAGGCCACAGCTGGGCAGGGGAAAAACTGTTTTTT. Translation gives CASSLGHSWAGEKLFF.

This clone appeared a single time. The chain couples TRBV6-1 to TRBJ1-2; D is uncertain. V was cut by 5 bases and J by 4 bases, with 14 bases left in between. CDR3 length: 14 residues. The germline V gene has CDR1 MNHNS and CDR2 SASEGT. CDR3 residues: CASSSGDASYGYTF. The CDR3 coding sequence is TGTGCCAGCAGTTCCGGGGATGCAAGCTATGGCTACACCTTC.

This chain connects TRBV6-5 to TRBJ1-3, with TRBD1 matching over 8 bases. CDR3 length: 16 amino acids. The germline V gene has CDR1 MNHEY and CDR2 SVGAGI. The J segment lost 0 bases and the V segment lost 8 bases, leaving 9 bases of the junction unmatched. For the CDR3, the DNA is TGTGCCAGCGGCTACTCCGGGACAGGCTCTGGAAACACCATATATTTT. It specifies CASGYSGTGSGNTIYF.

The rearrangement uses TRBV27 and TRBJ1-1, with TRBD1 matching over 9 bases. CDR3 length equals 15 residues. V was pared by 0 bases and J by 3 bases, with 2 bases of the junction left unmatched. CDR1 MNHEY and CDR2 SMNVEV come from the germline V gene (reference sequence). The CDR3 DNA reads TGTGCCAGCAGTTTATCTACAGGGGGCTACACTGAAGCTTTCTTT. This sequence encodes CASSLSTGGYTEAFF.

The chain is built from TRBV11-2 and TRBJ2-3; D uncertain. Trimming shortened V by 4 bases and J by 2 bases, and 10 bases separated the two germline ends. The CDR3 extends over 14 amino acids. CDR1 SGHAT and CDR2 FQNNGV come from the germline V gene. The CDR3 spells CASSSSRVTDTQYF. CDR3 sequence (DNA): TGTGCCAGCAGCTCCTCCCGGGTCACAGATACGCAGTATTTT.

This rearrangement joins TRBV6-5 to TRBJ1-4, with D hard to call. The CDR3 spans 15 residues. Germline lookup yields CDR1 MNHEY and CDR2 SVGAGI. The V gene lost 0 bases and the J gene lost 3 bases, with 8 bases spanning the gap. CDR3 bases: TGTGCCAGCAGTTACTCCGGCACGTCTAATGAAAAACTGTTTTTT. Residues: CASSYSGTSNEKLFF.

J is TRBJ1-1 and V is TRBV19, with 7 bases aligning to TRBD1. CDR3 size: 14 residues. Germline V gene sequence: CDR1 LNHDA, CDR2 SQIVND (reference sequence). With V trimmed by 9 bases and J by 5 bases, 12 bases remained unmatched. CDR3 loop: CASRQGVMGTEAFF. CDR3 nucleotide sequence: TGTGCCAGCCGCCAGGGGGTAATGGGGACTGAAGCTTTCTTT.

This CDR3 reads CASSVWRGSTDTQYF. Written as DNA, the CDR3 is TGTGCCAGCAGTGTGTGGCGGGGGAGCACAGATACGCAGTATTTT. The chain couples TRBV2 to TRBJ2-3; TRBD2 aligns across 7 bases. V shed 4 bases, J shed 0 bases, and the junction held 4 bases outside the gene matches. CDR1 is SNHLY and CDR2 is FYNNEI in the germline V gene. The CDR3 has 15 residues.

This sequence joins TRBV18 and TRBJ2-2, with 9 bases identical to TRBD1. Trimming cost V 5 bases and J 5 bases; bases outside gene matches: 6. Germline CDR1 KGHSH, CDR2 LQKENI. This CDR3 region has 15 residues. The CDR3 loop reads CASSSIGQGTGELFF. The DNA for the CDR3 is TGTGCCAGCTCATCTATAGGACAGGGGACCGGGGAGCTGTTTTTT.

In nucleotides, the CDR3 is TGTGCCAGCACCACAGGGCTAGGGGGCTACACCTTC. Protein sequence: CASTTGLGGYTF. V and J are TRBV9 and TRBJ1-2, with D possibly matching TRBD1 (6 bases). From germline, CDR1 is SGDLS and CDR2 YYNGEE. V lost 6 bases, J lost 8 bases, and 14 bases lay in between. The CDR3 length is 12 residues.

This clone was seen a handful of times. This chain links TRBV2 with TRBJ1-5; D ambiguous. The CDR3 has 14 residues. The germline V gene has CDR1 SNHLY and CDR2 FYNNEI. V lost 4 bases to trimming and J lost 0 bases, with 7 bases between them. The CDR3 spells CASSGLNSNQPQHF. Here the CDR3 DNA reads TGTGCCAGCAGTGGACTGAATAGCAATCAGCCCCAGCATTTT.

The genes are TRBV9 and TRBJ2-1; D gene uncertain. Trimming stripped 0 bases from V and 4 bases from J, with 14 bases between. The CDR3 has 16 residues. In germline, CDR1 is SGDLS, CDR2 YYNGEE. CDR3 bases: TGTGCCAGCAGCGTAGTTACGGCTGGTGCATACAATGAGCAGTTCTTC. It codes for CASSVVTAGAYNEQFF.

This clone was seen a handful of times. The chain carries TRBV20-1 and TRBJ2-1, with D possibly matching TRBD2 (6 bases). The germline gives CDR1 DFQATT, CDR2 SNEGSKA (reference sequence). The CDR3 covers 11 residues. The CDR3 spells CSSGTYNEQFF. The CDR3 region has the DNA TGCAGCTCCGGGACTTACAATGAGCAGTTCTTC.

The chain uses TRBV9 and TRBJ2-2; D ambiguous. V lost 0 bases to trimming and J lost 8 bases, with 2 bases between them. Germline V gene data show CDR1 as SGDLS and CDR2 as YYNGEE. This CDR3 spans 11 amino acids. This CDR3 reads CASSVGGELFF. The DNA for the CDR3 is TGTGCCAGCAGCGTAGGGGGGGAGCTGTTTTTT.

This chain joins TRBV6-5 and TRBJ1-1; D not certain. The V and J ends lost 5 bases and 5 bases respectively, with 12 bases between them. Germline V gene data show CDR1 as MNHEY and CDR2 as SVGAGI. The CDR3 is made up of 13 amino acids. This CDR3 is CASSEARQTEAFF. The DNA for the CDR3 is TGTGCCAGCAGTGAAGCGCGGCAGACTGAAGCTTTCTTT.

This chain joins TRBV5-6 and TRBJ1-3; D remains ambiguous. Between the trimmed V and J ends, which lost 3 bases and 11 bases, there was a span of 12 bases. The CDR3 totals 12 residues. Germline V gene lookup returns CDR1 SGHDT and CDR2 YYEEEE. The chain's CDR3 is CASSSYKGPIYF. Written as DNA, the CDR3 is TGTGCCAGCAGCTCCTACAAGGGCCCCATATATTTT.